The entry below describes one TCR beta chain. Its antigen is as yet unknown. This sample was included in a study of T cell responses to AZD1222 COVID-19 vaccine. This table comes from immunoSEQ multiplex PCR, and its TCRdb copy is limited to in-frame clones, with some not included. The table has more than 250,000 clones, 80% to 95% seen once; the top ten hold roughly 0.51%. The CDR3 is 14 residues long. Germline V gene lookup returns CDR1 LGHDT and CDR2 YNNKEL (reference sequence). Trimming left V 4 bases short and J 10 bases short, with 19 bases between. Notes on the study in general: Most donors were white British and more were female, and clonal diversity was possibly underestimated.

The rearrangement joins TRBV3-1 (or the pseudogene TRBV3-2) to TRBJ1-1, with D possibly TRBD1 on 6 matching bases. Specimen: peripheral blood, collected on day 0 of AZD1222 vaccination. The receptor's source is an adult in good health. For the CDR3, the DNA is TGTGCCAGCAGCCGATCGGACCACAGGGCCGGAGCTTTCTTT. Translation gives CASSRSDHRAGAFF.